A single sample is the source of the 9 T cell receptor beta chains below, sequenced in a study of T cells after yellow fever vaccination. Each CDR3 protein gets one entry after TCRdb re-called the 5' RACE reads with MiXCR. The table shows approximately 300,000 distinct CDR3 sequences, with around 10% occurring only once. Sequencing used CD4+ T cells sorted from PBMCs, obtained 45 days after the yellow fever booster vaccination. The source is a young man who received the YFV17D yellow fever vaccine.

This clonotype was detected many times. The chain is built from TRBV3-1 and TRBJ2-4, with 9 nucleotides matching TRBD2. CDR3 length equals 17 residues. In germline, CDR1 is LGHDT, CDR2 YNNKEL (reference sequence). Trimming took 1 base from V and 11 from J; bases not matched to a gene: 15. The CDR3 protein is CASSQGPRLAAGGVQYF. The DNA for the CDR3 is TGTGCCAGCAGCCAAGGGCCGAGACTAGCGGCCGGGGGTGTTCAGTACTTC. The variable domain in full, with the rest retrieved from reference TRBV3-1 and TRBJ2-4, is DTAVSQTPKYLVTQMGNDKSIKCEQNLGHDTMYWYKQDSKKFLKIMFSYNNKELIINETVPNRFSPKSPDKAHLNLHINSLELGDSAVYFCASSQGPRLAAGGVQYFGAGTRLSVL.

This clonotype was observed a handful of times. In DNA form, the CDR3 reads TGTGCCAGCAGCTTAAGGCGGGATTCTCGCACAGATACGCAGTATTTT. The encoded protein is CASSLRRDSRTDTQYF. This chain uses TRBV11-2 with TRBJ2-3, with TRBD2 as a possible D gene (6 bases). The germline V gene has CDR1 SGHAT and CDR2 FQNNGV. Trimming shortened V by 2 bases and J by 1 base, and 13 bases separated the two germline ends. This CDR3 has 16 amino acids.

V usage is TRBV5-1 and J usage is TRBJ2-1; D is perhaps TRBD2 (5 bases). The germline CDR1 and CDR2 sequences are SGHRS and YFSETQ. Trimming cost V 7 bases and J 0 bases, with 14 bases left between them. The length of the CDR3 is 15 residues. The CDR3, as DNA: TGCGCCAGCCAACCTTGGGGAGCCTCCTACAATGAGCAGTTCTTC. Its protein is CASQPWGASYNEQFF.

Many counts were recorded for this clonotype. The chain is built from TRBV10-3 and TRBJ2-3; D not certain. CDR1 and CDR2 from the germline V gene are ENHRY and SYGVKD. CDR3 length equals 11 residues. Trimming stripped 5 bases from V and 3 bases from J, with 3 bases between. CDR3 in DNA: TGTGCCATCAGTAAGACAGATACGCAGTATTTT. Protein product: CAISKTDTQYF.

CDR3 DNA: TGTGCCAGCAGCACTCCGGGACAGGGTCAGCCCCAGCATTTT. Its translation is CASSTPGQGQPQHF. This chain connects TRBV7-3 to TRBJ1-5; TRBD1 matches 9 bases. Trimming cost V 5 bases and J 6 bases; bases outside gene matches: 5. CDR1 and CDR2 (germline): SGHTA, FQGTGA. This CDR3 comprises 14 residues.

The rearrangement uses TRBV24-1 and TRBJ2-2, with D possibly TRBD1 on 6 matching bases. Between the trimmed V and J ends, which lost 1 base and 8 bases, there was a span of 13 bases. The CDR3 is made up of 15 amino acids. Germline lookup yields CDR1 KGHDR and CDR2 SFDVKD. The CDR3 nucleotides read TGTGCCACCAGTGATTTCCCAGGGGTTGGAGGGGAGCTGTTTTTT. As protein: CATSDFPGVGGELFF.

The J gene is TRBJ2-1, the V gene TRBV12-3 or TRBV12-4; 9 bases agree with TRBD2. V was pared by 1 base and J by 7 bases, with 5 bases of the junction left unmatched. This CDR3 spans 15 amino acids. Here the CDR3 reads CASSLVSGGGNEQFF. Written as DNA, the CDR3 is TGTGCCAGCAGTTTAGTTAGCGGGGGAGGGAATGAGCAGTTCTTC.

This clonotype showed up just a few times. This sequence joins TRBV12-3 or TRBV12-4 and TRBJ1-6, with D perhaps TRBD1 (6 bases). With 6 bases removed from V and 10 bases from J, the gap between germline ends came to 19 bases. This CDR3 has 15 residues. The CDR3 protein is CASSLARAGASPLHF. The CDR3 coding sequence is TGTGCCAGCAGCCTAGCTAGGGCAGGGGCCTCACCCCTCCACTTT.

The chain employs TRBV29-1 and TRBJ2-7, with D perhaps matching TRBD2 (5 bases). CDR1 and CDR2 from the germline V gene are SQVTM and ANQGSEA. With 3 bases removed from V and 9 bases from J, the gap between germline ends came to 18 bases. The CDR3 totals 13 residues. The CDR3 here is CSVDGPGNLGQYF. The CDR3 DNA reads TGCAGCGTTGATGGGCCCGGGAACTTAGGGCAGTACTTC.